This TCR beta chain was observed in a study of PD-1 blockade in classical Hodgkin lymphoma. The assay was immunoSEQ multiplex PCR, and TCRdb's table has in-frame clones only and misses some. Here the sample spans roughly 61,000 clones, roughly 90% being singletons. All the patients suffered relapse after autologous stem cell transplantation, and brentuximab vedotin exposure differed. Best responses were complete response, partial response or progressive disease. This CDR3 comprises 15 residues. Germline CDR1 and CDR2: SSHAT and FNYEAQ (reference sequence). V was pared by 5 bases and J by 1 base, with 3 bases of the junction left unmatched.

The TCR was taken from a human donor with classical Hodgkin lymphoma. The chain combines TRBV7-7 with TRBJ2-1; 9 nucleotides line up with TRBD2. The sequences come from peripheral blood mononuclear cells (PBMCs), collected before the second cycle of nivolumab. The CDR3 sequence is CASSPTSGSYNEQFF. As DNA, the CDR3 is TGTGCCAGCAGCCCTACTAGCGGGTCCTACAATGAGCAGTTCTTC.